This T cell receptor (beta chain) was profiled in a study of T cells in Graves' hyperthyroidism and ophthalmopathy. Study-wide context: The authors collected peripheral blood at initial diagnosis, before any treatment.

RNA transcripts were the template for amplifying TCR beta CDR3 regions. The study used the HTBI primer set for a first-round RT-PCR of the TCR CDR3. TCRdb reanalysed the multiplex PCR reads using MiXCR and keeps one entry per CDR3 protein. The sample shows around 450,000 distinct CDR3 sequences, 15% to 18% of them seen only once. This clonotype occurred many times. The CDR3 runs 13 residues. Germline values: CDR1 SQVTM, CDR2 ANQGSEA. V lost 3 bases, J lost 0 bases, and 8 bases lay in between. This chain joins TRBV29-1 and TRBJ1-1; D is possibly TRBD1 (5 bases). Source material: blood. This receptor was taken from a young woman with Graves' hyperthyroidism. CDR3 nucleotides: TGCAGCGTTGAGCGACAGCTGAACACTGAAGCTTTCTTT. It translates to CSVERQLNTEAFF.